A selection of T cell receptor beta chains follows, all from one sample in a study of beta chain features in type 1 diabetes. The data were produced by immunoSEQ multiplex PCR, yet TCRdb's version contains in-frame clones alone and is incomplete. The sample has some 150,000 clones, around 10% seen once. The sequencing input was central memory CD4+ T cells from blood. Receptors originate from a young man in good health. Both conserved end residues are part of each CDR3. The D gene is left open where the match is weak. A row's size may be missing; if present it is once, few, many or a size class.

>TRBD1|TRBJ2-6|NA|17|TRBV9
CASSARTGMVGANVLTF
>NA|TRBJ2-3|NA|12|TRBV28
CASSLWGDTQYF
>NA|TRBJ1-2|many|14|TRBV5-6
CASSLEGIRYGYTF
>TRBD1|TRBJ2-2|few|13|TRBV29-1
CSVAYRGLGELFF
>NA|TRBJ2-7|NA|10|TRBV10-3
CAVRVSEQYF
>NA|TRBJ1-2|NA|13|TRBV19
CASSIMGNYGYTF
>NA|TRBJ1-1|many|13|TRBV10-3
CAISETPGAEAFF
>TRBD2|TRBJ2-5|NA|13|TRBV6-5
CASTRAGDETQYF
>TRBD1|TRBJ1-2|few|13|TRBV7-2
CASSLQGAFGYTF
>NA|TRBJ2-6|NA|15|TRBV9
CASSVVGSGANVLTF
>NA|TRBJ2-3|NA|15|TRBV29-1
CSRFIADNSTDTQYF
>NA|TRBJ2-7|few|13|TRBV9
CASSVELSYEQYF
>TRBD2|TRBJ2-1|few|16|TRBV7-2
CASTGASGPSYNEQFF
>NA|TRBJ2-3|NA|14|TRBV2
CASSLGRSTDTQYF
>TRBD2|TRBJ2-1|NA|18|TRBV9
CASSPTGLAGERNNEQFF
>NA|TRBJ2-7|few|17|TRBV7-2
CASSLGPLGGNSYEQYF
>TRBD2|TRBJ2-2|few|14|TRBV5-1
CASASGGPTGELFF
>NA|TRBJ2-7|few|12|TRBV5-6
CASSWDSYEQYF
>NA|TRBJ1-1|NA|14|TRBV5-1
CASSQVGLNTEAFF
>NA|TRBJ2-1|few|15|TRBV7-9
CASSPSRVGVNEQFF
>TRBD1|TRBJ2-7|many|14|TRBV29-1
CSVNLQGATGEQYF
>NA|TRBJ2-3|many|15|TRBV5-6
CASSFPRTSGDTQYF
>NA|TRBJ2-3|NA|12|TRBV7-2
CASSLATDTQYF
>TRBD1|TRBJ1-2|NA|14|TRBV5-4
CASSRDRGNYGYTF
>NA|TRBJ1-1|NA|11|TRBV19
CASRRQTEAFF
>TRBD1|TRBJ1-1|NA|14|TRBV7-2
CASSVDRGNTEAFF
>TRBD1|TRBJ2-7|NA|15|TRBV29-1
CSVESTRTGSYEQYF